Listed here is a single T cell receptor (beta chain). Libraries were prepared by immunoSEQ multiplex PCR; TCRdb keeps only in-frame clonotypes and omits some of them. The profile shows approximately 40,000 clones, more than 85% of them singletons. This record belongs to a study of T cell changes during pregnancy in multiple sclerosis. Germline lookup yields CDR1 SNHLY and CDR2 FYNNEI. The CDR3 has 14 amino acids. The germline V and J ends were trimmed by 6 bases and 0 bases, with 12 bases remaining between them. This receptor was obtained from a female donor with multiple sclerosis, enrolled in a pregnancy study. The specimen comprised CD8+ T cells from peripheral blood mononuclear cells, sampled after pregnancy. The J gene is TRBJ2-7, the V gene TRBV2, with D tentatively TRBD2 (6 bases). CDR3 in DNA: TGTGCCAGCAGGGGAAGGACTACCTCCTACGAGCAGTACTTC. Its translation is CASRGRTTSYEQYF.